This TCR beta chain emerged from a study of blood T cells in healthy people across ages. Donors each provided roughly 9.6 milliliters of peripheral blood. Primed by a sample-barcoded 5' primer and a J-beta primer mix, a second PCR proceeded for about 7 to 11 cycles. TCRdb itself ran the 5' RACE reads through MiXCR, one entry per CDR3 protein. The table shows 980,000 or so distinct CDR3 sequences, with about 44% occurring only once. CDR3 length: 12 amino acids. CDR1 and CDR2 (germline): MNHNY, SVGAGI (reference sequence). Between the trimmed V and J ends, which lost 7 bases and 6 bases, there was a span of 12 bases.

The sequencing sample was made of blood. This TCR came from a man aged 30 to 45 in good health. This sequence joins TRBV6-6 and TRBJ1-2; D remains unclear. In DNA form, the CDR3 reads TGTGCCAGCACCTCGGGGTTGGATGGCTACACCTTC. It specifies CASTSGLDGYTF.